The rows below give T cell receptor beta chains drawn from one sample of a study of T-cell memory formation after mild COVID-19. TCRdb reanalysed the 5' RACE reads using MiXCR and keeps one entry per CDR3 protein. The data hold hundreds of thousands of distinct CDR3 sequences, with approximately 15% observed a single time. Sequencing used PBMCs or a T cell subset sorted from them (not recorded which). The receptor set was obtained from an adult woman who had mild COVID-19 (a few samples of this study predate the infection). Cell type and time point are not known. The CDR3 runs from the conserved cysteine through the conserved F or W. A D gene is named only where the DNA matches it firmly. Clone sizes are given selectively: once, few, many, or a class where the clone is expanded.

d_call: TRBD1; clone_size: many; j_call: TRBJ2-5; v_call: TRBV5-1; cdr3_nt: TGCGCCAGCAGCCTTACAGGGGTGGAGACCCAGTACTTC; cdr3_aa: CASSLTGVETQYF
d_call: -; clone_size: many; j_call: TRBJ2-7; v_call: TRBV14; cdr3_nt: TGTGCCAGCAGCCAAGTTCCCGGCGGGGAGCAGTACTTC; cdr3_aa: CASSQVPGGEQYF
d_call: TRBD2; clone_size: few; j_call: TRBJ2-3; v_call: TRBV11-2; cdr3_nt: TGTGCCAGCAGCCGCCAGGCCGGGGGGGCCTCAGATACGCAGTATTTT; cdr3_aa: CASSRQAGGASDTQYF
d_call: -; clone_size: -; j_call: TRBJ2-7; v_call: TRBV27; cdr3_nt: TGTGCCAGCAGTTTTTGGGGGCCCTCCTACGAGCAGTACTTC; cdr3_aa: CASSFWGPSYEQYF
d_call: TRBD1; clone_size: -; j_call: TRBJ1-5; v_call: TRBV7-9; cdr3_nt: TGTGCCAGCAGCTTAGAGGGACAGTACCAGCCCCAGCATTTT; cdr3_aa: CASSLEGQYQPQHF
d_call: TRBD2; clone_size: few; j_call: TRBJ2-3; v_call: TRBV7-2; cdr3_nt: TGTGCCAGCAGCCTAAGGACTAGCGGGGGGATTAGCACAGATACGCAGTATTTT; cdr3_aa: CASSLRTSGGISTDTQYF
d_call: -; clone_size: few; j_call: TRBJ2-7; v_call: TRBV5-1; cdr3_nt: TGCGCCAGCAGCTCACTGGGAGCCCAGGGGTACGAGCAGTACTTC; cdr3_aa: CASSSLGAQGYEQYF
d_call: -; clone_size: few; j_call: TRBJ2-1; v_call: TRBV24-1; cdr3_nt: TGTGCCACCAGTGATTCCCCTGGAACCGCAGAGCAGTTCTTC; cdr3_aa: CATSDSPGTAEQFF
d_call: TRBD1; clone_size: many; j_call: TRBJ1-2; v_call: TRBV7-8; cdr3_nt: TGTGCCAGCAGCTTAGGGGAGACAGGGTTTGCGCACCTGAGAGGCTACACCTTC; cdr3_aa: CASSLGETGFAHLRGYTF
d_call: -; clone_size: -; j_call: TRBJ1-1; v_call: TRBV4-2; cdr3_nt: TGTGCCAGCAGCCAGGGTAGTGGGACACCGAACACTGAAGCTTTCTTT; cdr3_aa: CASSQGSGTPNTEAFF
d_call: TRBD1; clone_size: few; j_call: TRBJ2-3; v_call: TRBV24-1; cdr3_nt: TGTGCCACCAGTGATTCTGGACAGGCGTTCACAGATACGCAGTATTTT; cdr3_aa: CATSDSGQAFTDTQYF
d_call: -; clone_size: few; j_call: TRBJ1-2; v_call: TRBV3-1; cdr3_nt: TGTGCCAGCAGCCACCCCTTAGAGCGGGGTTATGGCTACACCTTC; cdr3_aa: CASSHPLERGYGYTF
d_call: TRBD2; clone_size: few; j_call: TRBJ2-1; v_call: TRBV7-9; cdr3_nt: TGTGCCAGCAGCCACTCTAGCGGGAGGCCCCTCCACAATGAGCAGTTCTTC; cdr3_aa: CASSHSSGRPLHNEQFF
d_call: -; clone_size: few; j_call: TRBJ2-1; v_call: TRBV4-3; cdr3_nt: TGCGCCAGCAGGAGCGGTGGTGAGGAGCAGTTCTTC; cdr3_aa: CASRSGGEEQFF
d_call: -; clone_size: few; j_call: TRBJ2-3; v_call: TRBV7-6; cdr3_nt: TGTGCCAGCAGCTTAGCGCCAACAGGGAAAGATACGCAGTATTTT; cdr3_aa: CASSLAPTGKDTQYF
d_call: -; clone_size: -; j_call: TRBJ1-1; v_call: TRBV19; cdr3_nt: TGTGCCAGTAGTATCGAGGTGAACACTGAAGCTTTCTTT; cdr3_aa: CASSIEVNTEAFF
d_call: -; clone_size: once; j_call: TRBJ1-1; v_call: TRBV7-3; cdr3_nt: TGTGCCAGCAGCTCCACGTCTGATACTGAAGCTTTCTTT; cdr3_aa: CASSSTSDTEAFF
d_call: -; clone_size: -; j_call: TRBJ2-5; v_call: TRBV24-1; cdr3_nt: TGTGCCACCAGTGATTCGACAGCGTACCAAGAGACCCAGTACTTC; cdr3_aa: CATSDSTAYQETQYF
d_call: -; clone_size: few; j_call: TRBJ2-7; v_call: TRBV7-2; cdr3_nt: TGTGCCAGCAGCTCAGGCATAGAGCTAAACGAGCAGTACTTC; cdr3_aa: CASSSGIELNEQYF
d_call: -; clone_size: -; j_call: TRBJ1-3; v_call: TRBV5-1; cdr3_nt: TGCGCCTCCACCTCCGGAAACACCATATATTTT; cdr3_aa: CASTSGNTIYF
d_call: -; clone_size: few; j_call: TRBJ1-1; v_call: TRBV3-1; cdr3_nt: TGTGCCAGCAGCCTATCAAATCCGGGAGATGGTGCTTTCTTT; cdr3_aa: CASSLSNPGDGAFF
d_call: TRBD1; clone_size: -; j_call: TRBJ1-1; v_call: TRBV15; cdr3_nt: TGTGCCACCAGCCGTAAACCGGGACAGTATAGTGAAGCTTTCTTT; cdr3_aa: CATSRKPGQYSEAFF
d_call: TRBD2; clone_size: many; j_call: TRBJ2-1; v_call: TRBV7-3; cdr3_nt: TGTGCCAGCAGCCCGCGACGAGCGGGGCAGGATGAGCAGTTCTTC; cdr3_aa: CASSPRRAGQDEQFF
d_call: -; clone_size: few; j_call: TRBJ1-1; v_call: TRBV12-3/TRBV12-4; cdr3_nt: TGTGCCAGCAGTCAGGGGAGGACTTTCTTT; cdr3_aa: CASSQGRTFF
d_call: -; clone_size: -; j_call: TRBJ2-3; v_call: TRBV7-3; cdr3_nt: TGTGCCAGCAGCTTAACTAGTTTTGGCCTCGATACGCAGTATTTT; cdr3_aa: CASSLTSFGLDTQYF
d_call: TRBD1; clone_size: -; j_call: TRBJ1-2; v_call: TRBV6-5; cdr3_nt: TGTGCCAGCAGTTACCCCAGGGACAGGGGCGGCTATGGCTACACCTTC; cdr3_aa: CASSYPRDRGGYGYTF
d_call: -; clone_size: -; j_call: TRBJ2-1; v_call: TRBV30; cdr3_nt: TGTGCCTCGGGACCTCCCAGCCCCTACAATGAGCAGTTCTTC; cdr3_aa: CASGPPSPYNEQFF
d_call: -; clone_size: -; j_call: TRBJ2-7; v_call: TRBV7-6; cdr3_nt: TGTGCCAGCAGCGCCACCGGTGGGTCAGGGCAAGCCTACGAGCAGTACTTC; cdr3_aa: CASSATGGSGQAYEQYF
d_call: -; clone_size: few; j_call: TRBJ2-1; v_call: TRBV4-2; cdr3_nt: TGTGCCAGCAGCCTTGGGTCGCCTAGCGAGTCCTACAATGAGGAGTTCTTC; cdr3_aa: CASSLGSPSESYNEEFF
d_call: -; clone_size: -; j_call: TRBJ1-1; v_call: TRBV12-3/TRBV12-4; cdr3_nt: TGTGCCAGCAGCGTAGGGTGGGGGACTGAAGCTTTCTTT; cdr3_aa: CASSVGWGTEAFF
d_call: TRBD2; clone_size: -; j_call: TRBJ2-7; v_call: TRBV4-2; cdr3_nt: TGTGCCAGCAGCCGAGACAGCGGGAGGGCCGACTACGAGCAGTACTTC; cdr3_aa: CASSRDSGRADYEQYF
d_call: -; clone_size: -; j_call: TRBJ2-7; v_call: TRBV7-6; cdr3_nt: TGTGCCAGCAGCCCCACTCGGGGGGCAGACGAGAAGTACTTC; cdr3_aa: CASSPTRGADEKYF
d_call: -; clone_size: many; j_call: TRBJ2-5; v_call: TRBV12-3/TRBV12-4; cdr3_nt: TGTGCCAGCAGAGATAGCGTTCTAGGGTCCCAGTACTTC; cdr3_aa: CASRDSVLGSQYF
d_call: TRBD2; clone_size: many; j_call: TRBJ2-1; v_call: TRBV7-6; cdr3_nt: TGTGCCAGCAGCGAATATAGACTAGCGGGAGGCCTCAATGAGCAGTTCTTC; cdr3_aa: CASSEYRLAGGLNEQFF
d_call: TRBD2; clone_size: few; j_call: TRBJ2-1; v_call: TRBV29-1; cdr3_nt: TGCAGCGTTGAATATGGCGGGAGGGCCGATGAGCAGTTCTTC; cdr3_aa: CSVEYGGRADEQFF